The 3 T cell receptor beta chains below come from one sample, sequenced in a study of graft-versus-host responses after intestinal transplantation. Repertoires were generated with immunoSEQ multiplex PCR, while TCRdb's copy carries only in-frame clones and drops some. Among about 120,000 clones, 85% to 95% were seen once, and the ten largest hold roughly 0.12%. These TCRs are of unknown antigen specificity. Sequencing used unstimulated CD4+ T cells sorted from spleen or lymph node cells, obtained before intestinal transplant. Source of these receptors: a human donor who received an intestinal transplant.

The chain is built from TRBV5-1 and TRBJ2-4; unclear D gene. The germline V gene encodes CDR1 SGHRS and CDR2 YFSETQ. The CDR3 is made up of 14 amino acids. V was pared by 2 bases and J by 1 base, with 7 bases between. The CDR3 bases are TGCGCCAGCAGCTTCCAGCATGCCAAAAACATTCAGTACTTC. As protein: CASSFQHAKNIQYF.

This clone was recorded only once. CDR3 amino acids: CASSLERGYEQFF. Written as DNA, the CDR3 is TGCGCCAGCAGCTTGGAGAGGGGCTATGAGCAGTTCTTC. This chain uses TRBV5-1 with TRBJ2-1; either TRBD1 or TRBD2 may fit D (5 bases each). The CDR3 covers 13 residues. CDR1 is SGHRS, CDR2 YFSETQ, per germline. V lost 0 bases and J lost 8, with 9 bases in between.

The rearrangement joins TRBV11-2 to TRBJ2-7; no firm D call. This CDR3 has 12 amino acids. Looked up from germline, CDR1 is SGHAT and CDR2 is FQNNGV. With 5 bases removed from V and 6 bases from J, the gap between germline ends came to 11 bases. The CDR3 DNA sequence: TGTGCCAGCAGCCCCGCCGTGGGCGAGCAGTACTTC. Its protein is CASSPAVGEQYF.